Listed here are 14 T cell receptor beta chains from one sample, sequenced in a study of regulatory and conventional T cells in RAG deficiency. Conventional CD4+ T cells were sorted from blood as CD25-low CD127-high cells. The data were produced by immunoSEQ multiplex PCR, yet TCRdb's version contains in-frame clones alone and is incomplete. The sample shows under 35,000 clones, 70% to 80% of them seen only once. A further study also used this sample, focusing on regulatory T cells. From that second work: Primers: 52 TRBV forward and 13 TRBJ reverse.

The sequencing input was CD4+ effector T cells sorted from blood. The source is a human donor in good health.

The V gene is TRBV9, the J gene TRBJ1-6; 8 nucleotides agree with TRBD1. With 3 bases clipped from V and 6 bases from J, the junction kept 8 bases outside the gene matches. This CDR3 is built from 16 residues. Germline loops: CDR1 SGDLS, CDR2 YYNGEE. The chain's CDR3 is CASSARDRRSNSPLHF. The CDR3 bases are TGTGCCAGCAGCGCCAGGGACAGGAGGAGTAATTCACCCCTCCACTTT.

This chain uses TRBV7-3 with TRBJ2-3, with D possibly TRBD2 on 5 matching bases. The ends were cut back, 2 bases at V and 0 bases at J, with 6 bases in the middle. Germline V lookup: CDR1 SGHTA, CDR2 FQGTGA. The CDR3 is 14 amino acids. This CDR3 reads CASSLRGSTDTQYF. DNA for the CDR3: TGTGCCAGCAGCTTACGGGGTAGCACAGATACGCAGTATTTT. Together with reference TRBV7-3 and TRBJ2-3, the CDR3 gives the full variable domain: GAGVSQTPSNKVTEKGKYVELRCDPISGHTALYWYRQSLGQGPEFLIYFQGTGAADDSGLPNDRFFAVRPEGSVSTLKIQRTERGDSAVYLCASSLRGSTDTQYFGPGTRLTVL.

J is TRBJ1-1 and V is TRBV18; no definite D call. Trimming took 3 bases from V and 0 from J, leaving 5 bases between them. Germline V lookup: CDR1 KGHSH, CDR2 LQKENI. This CDR3 region has 13 residues. The CDR3 DNA is TGTGCCAGCTCACCCCGGATGAACACTGAAGCTTTCTTT. The encoded protein is CASSPRMNTEAFF.

The chain has TRBV5-1 and TRBJ2-2, with D possibly TRBD1 on 6 matching bases. This CDR3 contains 16 residues. The germline V and J ends were trimmed by 4 bases and 1 base, with 14 bases remaining between them. Per the germline V gene, CDR1 is SGHRS and CDR2 is YFSETQ. The CDR3 protein is CASSHPDRRNTGELFF. The CDR3 nucleotides read TGCGCCAGCAGCCACCCGGACAGACGGAACACCGGGGAGCTGTTTTTT.

The chain links TRBV29-1 to TRBJ1-1; D perhaps matches TRBD1 (5 bases). Trimming pared 7 bases from V and 9 bases from J, leaving 24 bases between. This CDR3 is 14 amino acids long. The germline CDR1 and CDR2 sequences are SQVTM and ANQGSEA. This CDR3 reads CSANPGTGPGQAFF. CDR3 nucleotides: TGCAGCGCGAACCCTGGGACTGGACCGGGGCAAGCTTTCTTT.

V and J are TRBV6-1 and TRBJ1-2, with 7 bases matching TRBD1. This CDR3 spans 15 amino acids. V lost 3 bases to trimming and J lost 1 base; unmatched junction nucleotides: 5. Germline V gene data show CDR1 as MNHNS and CDR2 as SASEGT. CDR3 residues: CASSDVGGFNYGYTF. CDR3 in DNA: TGTGCCAGCAGTGATGTAGGGGGCTTTAACTATGGCTACACCTTC.

The chain is built from TRBV19 and TRBJ2-7; D is unclear. The CDR3 spans 14 residues. The V end was cut by 6 bases, the J end by 7 bases, with 19 bases between. Germline V gene sequence: CDR1 LNHDA, CDR2 SQIVND (reference sequence). CDR3 coding DNA: TGTGCCAGTAGCAACGGACGGACCGTGAAGGAGCAGTACTTC. Its protein product is CASSNGRTVKEQYF.

With respect to this clone: At one of its ends the junction is not consistent with the germline gene, which may arise from a read error. The V gene is TRBV7-9, the J gene TRBJ1-4; D ambiguous. The germline gives CDR1 SEHNR, CDR2 FQNEAQ (reference sequence). The CDR3 runs to 12 residues. Here the CDR3 reads CASSLGEAGRLF. The CDR3 DNA reads TGTGCCAGCAGCTTAGGAGAGGCCGGACGGCTTTTT.

The chain uses TRBV9 and TRBJ2-5; D gene ambiguous. The V gene lost 2 bases and the J gene lost 7 bases, with 15 bases spanning the gap. The CDR3 length is 14 residues. The germline CDR1 and CDR2 sequences are SGDLS and YYNGEE. Here the CDR3 reads CASSVYGSLGTQYF. CDR3 nucleotides: TGTGCCAGCAGCGTCTACGGCTCACTCGGGACCCAGTACTTC.

This clone was observed a few times. The CDR3 nucleotides are TGTGCCAGCAGCCCCAACACAGGGAGCACTGAAGCTTTCTTT. Its protein is CASSPNTGSTEAFF. The chain joins TRBV7-3 to TRBJ1-1; D is possibly TRBD1 (6 bases). Deletions cut 5 bases from V and 4 bases from J, with 14 bases between. Germline V CDR1 and CDR2: SGHTA, FQGTGA. The CDR3 spans 14 residues. The variable domain in full, with the rest retrieved from reference TRBV7-3 and TRBJ1-1, is GAGVSQTPSNKVTEKGKYVELRCDPISGHTALYWYRQSLGQGPEFLIYFQGTGAADDSGLPNDRFFAVRPEGSVSTLKIQRTERGDSAVYLCASSPNTGSTEAFFGQGTRLTVV.

J is TRBJ1-4 and V is TRBV25-1; D might be TRBD1 (5 bases). Germline V gene data show CDR1 as MGHDK and CDR2 as SYGVNS. Trimming took 3 bases from V and 6 from J, leaving 14 bases between them. The CDR3 is 15 amino acids. CDR3 nucleotide sequence: TGTGCCAGCAGTGACACAACGGGACCCCATGAAAAACTGTTTTTT. Its translation: CASSDTTGPHEKLFF.

V gene TRBV27 combines with J gene TRBJ2-7; D perhaps matches TRBD1 (5 bases). Germline V gene sequence: CDR1 MNHEY, CDR2 SMNVEV (reference sequence). The V gene lost 3 bases and the J gene lost 1 base, with 13 bases spanning the gap. This CDR3 contains 15 residues. The chain's CDR3 is CASSFKGRKSYEQYF. In nucleotides, the CDR3 is TGTGCCAGCAGTTTTAAGGGGCGGAAGTCCTACGAGCAGTACTTC.

The rearrangement joins TRBV4-1 to TRBJ1-2, with 10 bases lining up with TRBD1. V lost 1 base, J lost 6 bases, and 11 bases stayed unmatched. This CDR3 is 17 amino acids long. In germline, CDR1 is MGHRA, CDR2 YSYEKL. The DNA of the CDR3 is TGCGCCAGCAGCCAAGGTGGCTTCGGGACAGGGGACCATGGCTACACCTTC. It encodes CASSQGGFGTGDHGYTF.

This clone was seen a few times. The rearrangement links TRBV7-8 to TRBJ1-4, with 8 bases fitting TRBD1. The V gene's germline CDR1 is SGHVS and CDR2 FQNEAQ. With 1 base clipped from V and 5 bases from J, the junction kept 3 bases outside the gene matches. This CDR3 has 15 residues. The CDR3 DNA is TGTGCCAGCAGCTTAGTAAGGACAGGGAATGAAAAACTGTTTTTT. This sequence encodes CASSLVRTGNEKLFF.